These 8 T cell receptor beta chains came from one sample sequenced in a study of OX40 agonist ivuxolimab in advanced cancers. Sequencing used immunoSEQ multiplex PCR; TCRdb keeps in-frame clones, though not all of them. The table includes more than 60,000 clones, about 77% detected once. Source: CD4+ or CD8+ T cells sorted from blood, taken in a trial of the OX40 agonist ivuxolimab. The receptors were gathered from an adult with an advanced solid tumor such as melanoma, head and neck, liver or kidney cancer.

The V and J genes are TRBV5-6 and TRBJ2-3; weak D call: TRBD2 (5 bases). This CDR3 spans 11 amino acids. CDR1 is SGHDT, CDR2 YYEEEE, per germline. V dropped 4 bases and J dropped 8 bases, with 8 bases sitting between them. CDR3 in DNA: TGTGCCAGCAGCCACGAGGGTACGCAGTATTTT. It is translated as CASSHEGTQYF.

The chain carries TRBV9 and TRBJ1-4, with D perhaps TRBD1 (5 bases). The V and J ends lost 0 bases and 4 bases respectively, with 13 bases between them. Germline V CDR1 and CDR2: SGDLS, YYNGEE. CDR3 length equals 16 residues. Here the CDR3 reads CASSVGAGPGNEKLFF. In DNA, the CDR3 is TGTGCCAGCAGCGTAGGTGCAGGGCCGGGTAATGAAAAACTGTTTTTT.

The chain recombines TRBV28 with TRBJ2-3, with TRBD1 matching over 8 bases. With V trimmed by 4 bases and J by 2 bases, 2 bases remained unmatched. Looked up from germline, CDR1 is MDHEN and CDR2 is SYDVKM. The CDR3 loop spans 14 amino acids. The CDR3 DNA reads TGTGCCAGCAGTTCGGGACAGGACACAGATACGCAGTATTTT. Its protein is CASSSGQDTDTQYF.

This clone appeared once. The gene calls are TRBV18 and TRBJ1-1; 7 bases match TRBD1. CDR1 is KGHSH, CDR2 LQKENI, per germline. V lost 2 bases to trimming and J lost 0 bases; unmatched junction nucleotides: 6. The CDR3 covers 16 residues. This chain's CDR3 is CASSPFGQDMNTEAFF. The CDR3 DNA sequence: TGTGCCAGCTCACCATTCGGACAGGACATGAACACTGAAGCTTTCTTT.

The chain couples TRBV4-2 to TRBJ2-3; TRBD2 agrees at 11 bases. The V gene's germline CDR1 is LGHNA and CDR2 YNFKEQ. The trim removed 4 bases at V and 2 bases at J, leaving 5 bases unmatched. The CDR3 spans 16 residues. In nucleotides, the CDR3 is TGTGCCAGCAGCCGAGAACTAGCGGGGGACACAGATACGCAGTATTTT. The encoded protein is CASSRELAGDTDTQYF.

This chain uses TRBV5-1 with TRBJ1-3; 8 bases fit TRBD1. The CDR3 spans 17 residues. Trimming removed 4 bases from V and 0 bases from J; junction bases left unmatched: 9. In germline, CDR1 is SGHRS, CDR2 YFSETQ. The CDR3 loop reads CASSQGQGDFSGNTIYF. The CDR3 coding sequence is TGCGCCAGCAGCCAAGGACAGGGCGACTTCTCTGGAAACACCATATATTTT.

This chain connects TRBV5-1 to TRBJ2-7, with a weak D call TRBD1 (6 bases). The CDR3 has 12 residues. Germline CDR1 and CDR2: SGHRS and YFSETQ. With 4 bases removed from V and 7 bases from J, the gap between germline ends came to 12 bases. This CDR3 reads CASSNEGTEQYF. The DNA of the CDR3 is TGCGCCAGCAGCAATGAGGGGACAGAGCAGTACTTC.

The chain joins TRBV19 to TRBJ2-1, with 9 nucleotides matching TRBD1. Germline-derived CDR1 and CDR2 are LNHDA and SQIVND (reference sequence). This CDR3 is built from 16 residues. V was clipped by 5 bases and J by 3 bases; unmatched bases: 8. CDR3 in amino acids: CASSETGGGIYNEQFF. For the CDR3, the DNA is TGTGCCAGTAGTGAAACAGGGGGCGGAATCTACAATGAGCAGTTCTTC.